A single sample gave rise to the 18 T cell receptor beta chains below, sequenced in a study of T cells in Graves' hyperthyroidism and ophthalmopathy. Amplification yielded TCR beta CDR3 regions, with RNA transcripts as the source. First-round RT-PCR with HTBI primers amplified the TCR CDR3 region. Each CDR3 protein is one row after TCRdb ran MiXCR on the multiplex PCR reads. The sample has some 510,000 distinct CDR3 sequences, around 21% seen once; the top ten hold more than 25%. Sequenced input: blood. The source of these receptors is a man younger than 35 with Graves' hyperthyroidism.

This chain connects TRBV30 to TRBJ1-5; D not resolved. The V gene lost 3 bases and the J gene lost 5 bases, with 14 bases spanning the gap. The germline gives CDR1 GTSNPN, CDR2 SVGIG (reference sequence). The CDR3 has 14 residues. In DNA form, the CDR3 reads TGTGCCTGGAGCTCGGCTCCCCTCTATCAGCCCCAGCATTTT. Amino acid sequence: CAWSSAPLYQPQHF.

This clonotype was detected a few times. This may be a read error, as it is one base from a much larger clone. This chain joins TRBV6-5 and TRBJ2-2; D possibly corresponds to TRBD2 (6 bases). CDR3 length: 16 amino acids. Germline V gives CDR1 MNHEY, CDR2 SVGAGI. The CDR3 sequence: CASSYRGTVNTGELLF. DNA of the CDR3: TGTGCCAGCAGTTACCGCGGGACGGTGAACACCGGGGAGCTGCTTTTT.

This clonotype was recorded many times. Here the CDR3 reads CASTYEQYF. The CDR3 region has the DNA TGTGCCAGCACCTACGAGCAGTACTTC. The rearrangement joins TRBV7-9 to TRBJ2-7, with D hard to call. The CDR3 length is 9 residues. Trimming cost V 7 bases and J 2 bases, with 0 bases left between them. CDR1 is SEHNR and CDR2 is FQNEAQ in the germline V gene (reference sequence).

This clonotype was found many times. The chain recombines TRBV28 with TRBJ2-7; no definite D call. The CDR3 loop spans 12 amino acids. Germline V gene sequence: CDR1 MDHEN, CDR2 SYDVKM. V gave up 1 base and J gave up 5 bases, with 6 bases separating them. This CDR3 reads CASSLLRDEQYF. The DNA of the CDR3 is TGTGCCAGCAGTTTATTACGGGACGAGCAGTACTTC.

This clonotype was seen repeatedly, ten times or more. The chain couples TRBV12-5 to TRBJ1-1; D unresolved. The CDR3 length is 15 residues. The germline V gene has CDR1 LGHNT and CDR2 FRNRAP. Trimming shortened V by 0 bases and J by 1 base, and 9 bases separated the two germline ends. The CDR3 nucleotides read TGTGCTAGTGGTTTGGTACTATCAGAGAACACTGAAGCTTTCTTT. As protein: CASGLVLSENTEAFF.

This clonotype was counted many times. The CDR3 nucleotides are TGTGCCAGCAGTTCTACCCCGGGCAATCAGCCCCAGCATTTT. Translated, it gives CASSSTPGNQPQHF. The chain couples TRBV6-5 to TRBJ1-5, with D uncertain. CDR3 length: 14 residues. The V end lost 4 bases, the J end lost 2 bases, and 9 bases lay between the germline ends. Looked up from germline, CDR1 is MNHEY and CDR2 is SVGAGI.

The rearrangement joins TRBV5-1 to TRBJ2-5; no clear D gene. This CDR3 has 16 residues. V was clipped by 1 base and J by 1 base, with 14 bases between them. Germline V lookup: CDR1 SGHRS, CDR2 YFSETQ. Here the CDR3 reads CASSLRPGSSQETQYF. The CDR3, as DNA: TGCGCCAGCAGCTTGCGTCCAGGCAGTTCCCAAGAGACCCAGTACTTC. The complete variable domain, with remaining parts taken from reference TRBV5-1 and TRBJ2-5, reads KAGVTQTPRYLIKTRGQQVTLSCSPISGHRSVSWYQQTPGQGLQFLFEYFSETQRNKGNFPGRFSGRQFSNSRSEMNVSTLELGDSALYLCASSLRPGSSQETQYFGPGTRLLVL.

This clonotype was seen many times. The chain links TRBV27 to TRBJ1-5; TRBD1 matches at 7 bases. The germline gives CDR1 MNHEY, CDR2 SMNVEV (reference sequence). The CDR3 consists of 15 residues. V shed 2 bases and J 6 bases; nucleotides not matched to a gene: 7. In DNA, the CDR3 is TGTGCCAGCAGTTTAACAGGGGCATCGGGTCAGCCCCAGCATTTT. Its protein is CASSLTGASGQPQHF.

This clonotype was picked up many times. The chain recombines TRBV10-3 with TRBJ2-7, with D possibly TRBD1 on 5 matching bases. Deletions cut 9 bases from V and 3 bases from J, with 15 bases between. From germline, CDR1 is ENHRY and CDR2 SYGVKD. CDR3 length: 13 amino acids. CDR3 residues: CAISLSRDYEQYF. CDR3 in DNA: TGTGCCATTTCCCTAAGCAGGGACTACGAGCAGTACTTC.

Of note for this clonotype: This may stem from a read error, because a much larger clone lies one nucleotide away. The chain recombines TRBV20-1 with TRBJ1-1; no clear D gene. The germline CDR1 and CDR2 sequences are DFQATT and SNEGSKA (reference sequence). This CDR3 is built from 16 residues. CDR3 sequence: CSARDRGVGGNTGAFF. The CDR3 nucleotides are TGCAGTGCTAGAGATCGAGGCGTAGGAGGGAACACTGGAGCTTTCTTT.

In the case of this clonotype: Since a much larger clone is just one base distant, this may be a read error. The chain is built from TRBV30 and TRBJ2-5, with D hard to call. CDR1 and CDR2 from the germline V gene are GTSNPN and SVGIG (reference sequence). CDR3 length equals 10 residues. The CDR3 is CAWGEETQDF. The CDR3 DNA reads as TGTGCCTGGGGGGAAGAGACCCAGGACTTC.

This clonotype was recorded at least ten times. This rearrangement joins TRBV6-5 to TRBJ1-5, with D possibly matching TRBD1 (6 bases). The CDR3 has 15 amino acids. Between the trimmed V and J ends, which lost 7 bases and 6 bases, there was a span of 19 bases. CDR1 and CDR2 (germline): MNHEY, SVGAGI. The CDR3 loop is CASTRGGARGQPQHF. In DNA form, the CDR3 reads TGTGCCAGCACCCGTGGGGGGGCGCGAGGTCAGCCCCAGCATTTT.

This chain joins TRBV6-1 and TRBJ2-2, with D tentatively TRBD2 (5 bases). The CDR3 length is 15 residues. The germline gives CDR1 MNHNS, CDR2 SASEGT. V gave up 5 bases and J gave up 4 bases, with 14 bases separating them. The CDR3 is CASSLAPTPTGELFF. The CDR3 nucleotides are TGTGCCAGCAGTTTAGCGCCAACCCCCACCGGGGAGCTGTTTTTT.

In its sample, this clonotype was seen once. The chain uses TRBV7-2 and TRBJ2-7; D may match TRBD1 or TRBD2 (6 bases each). Germline V gene lookup returns CDR1 SGHTA and CDR2 FQGNSA. V lost 1 base and J lost 0, with 10 bases in between. This CDR3 has 15 amino acids. The CDR3 DNA reads TGTGCCAGCAGCTTAGGAGGGGGGACCTCCTACGAGCAGTACTTC. As protein: CASSLGGGTSYEQYF.

This clonotype was counted at least ten times. V and J are TRBV24-1 and TRBJ2-7, with D perhaps matching TRBD1 or TRBD2 (5 bases each). Germline-derived CDR1 and CDR2 are KGHDR and SFDVKD. V was cut by 3 bases and J by 1 base, with 15 bases left in between. This CDR3 has 16 amino acids. The CDR3 protein is CATSDARTGRSYEQYF. The CDR3 DNA follows: TGTGCCACCAGTGATGCCCGGACGGGGCGTTCCTACGAGCAGTACTTC.

This clonotype was recorded at least ten times. The gene calls are TRBV2 and TRBJ2-7, with D unresolved. Per germline, CDR1 SNHLY and CDR2 FYNNEI. This CDR3 spans 11 amino acids. V gave up 0 bases and J gave up 5 bases, with 2 bases separating them. CDR3 loop: CASSEADEQYF. CDR3 DNA sequence: TGTGCCAGCAGTGAAGCGGACGAGCAGTACTTC.

This clonotype was observed a handful of times. This chain joins TRBV10-2 and TRBJ2-7; the D gene is possibly TRBD2 (5 bases). Germline lookup yields CDR1 WSHSY and CDR2 SAAADI. The CDR3 consists of 13 residues. V lost 6 bases and J 0 bases, leaving 9 bases between the germline ends. This chain's CDR3 is CASSGGVSYEQYF. The CDR3 DNA sequence: TGCGCCAGCAGCGGAGGAGTCTCCTACGAGCAGTACTTC.

This clonotype was counted many times. The chain combines TRBV30 with TRBJ2-7, with a possible D match to TRBD1 (5 bases). Per the germline V gene, CDR1 is GTSNPN and CDR2 is SVGIG (reference sequence). The CDR3 is 14 residues long. V lost 2 bases to trimming and J lost 6 bases, with 17 bases between them. CDR3 loop: CAWSIAGSDFEQYF. CDR3 nucleotide sequence: TGTGCCTGGAGTATCGCAGGGTCCGATTTCGAGCAGTACTTC.